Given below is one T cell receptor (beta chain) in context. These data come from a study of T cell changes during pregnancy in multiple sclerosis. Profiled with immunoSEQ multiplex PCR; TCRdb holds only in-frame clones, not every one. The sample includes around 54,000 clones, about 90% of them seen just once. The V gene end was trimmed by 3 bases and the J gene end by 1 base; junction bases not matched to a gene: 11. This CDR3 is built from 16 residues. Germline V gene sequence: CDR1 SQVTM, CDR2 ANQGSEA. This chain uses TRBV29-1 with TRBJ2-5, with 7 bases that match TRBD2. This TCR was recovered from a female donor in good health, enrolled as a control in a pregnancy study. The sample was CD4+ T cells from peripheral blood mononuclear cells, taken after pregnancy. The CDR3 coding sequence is TGCAGCGTTGATGGGGGGACCGGACTAGTCCAAGAGACCCAGTACTTC. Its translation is CSVDGGTGLVQETQYF.